This T cell receptor beta chain was obtained from a study of T cells after yellow fever vaccination. Comment on this clonotype: Its antigen is unknown.

TCRdb passed the 5' RACE reads through MiXCR, listing each CDR3 protein once. This sample has fewer than 500,000 distinct CDR3 sequences, with under 20% found just once. General study findings and limits: The secondary response was weaker, and its peak arrived faster, on day 5 versus 15. A large majority of primary-vaccination clones showed up again after the booster (under 98% CD4, around 88% CD8). Overall, a small share of clonotypes was seen in both CD4 and CD8 compartments. Abundant bulk-derived clonotypes could contaminate FACS-sorted repertoires.

The CDR3 is 16 residues long. The junction had 0 bases not matched to a gene; V was cut back by 0 bases and J by 4 bases. Per germline, CDR1 MNHEY and CDR2 SVGAGI. This receptor was taken from a man aged 18 to 30 who received the YFV17D yellow fever vaccine. This material consisted of PBMCs, taken before the yellow fever booster vaccination. V gene TRBV6-5 combines with J gene TRBJ2-3; 14 bases fit TRBD2. DNA of the CDR3: TGTGCCAGCAGTTACTCGACTAGCGGGGGGGCAGATACGCAGTATTTT. Amino acid sequence: CASSYSTSGGADTQYF.